A single sample is the source of the 8 T cell receptor beta chains below, sequenced in a study of T cell responses to AZD1222 COVID-19 vaccine listed by TCRdb under 2021. According to the study, the label for this sample's time point signals: about 28 days (+/-7) after the second vaccine dose. Reading the label with the study, this specimen's treatment or condition is: meningococcal conjugate vaccine given as trial control. The method behind the library was the immunoSEQ multiplex PCR assay. TCRdb carries this immuneACCESS record with in-frame sequences only. Its versions omit some clonotypes, under half of them owing to an unresolved V gene in the studies checked, with the rest unexplained. The sample yields over 200,000 clones; approximately 94% were counted once. About 1.5% of the sample is in the top ten clones. The sample in question was peripheral blood, obtained 28 days after the second dose of the MenACWY control vaccine. The receptors were sampled from an adult who received the MenACWY meningococcal vaccine as a control.

The genes are TRBV6-6 and TRBJ2-6; D unclear. V lost 7 bases, J lost 6 bases, and 13 bases lay in between. The CDR3 covers 14 residues. The germline CDR1 and CDR2 sequences are MNHNY and SVGAGI (reference sequence). The chain's CDR3 is CASNTRPEANVLTF. Written as DNA, the CDR3 is TGTGCCAGCAACACTCGGCCGGAGGCCAACGTCCTGACTTTC.

The V and J genes are TRBV19 and TRBJ2-1, with D perhaps TRBD1 (5 bases). The CDR3 consists of 15 residues. In germline, CDR1 is LNHDA, CDR2 SQIVND (reference sequence). Trimming removed 5 bases at V and 5 bases at J, with 16 bases between. The CDR3 reads CASSSPGTGHNEQFF. CDR3 DNA sequence: TGTGCCAGTAGTTCCCCAGGAACAGGACACAATGAGCAGTTCTTC.

The chain carries TRBV9 and TRBJ1-4, with TRBD1 identical over 9 bases. V was pared by 10 bases and J by 3 bases, with 10 bases of the junction left unmatched. This CDR3 is 15 amino acids long. Germline values: CDR1 SGDLS, CDR2 YYNGEE. CDR3 DNA: TGTGCCGGCACAGGGGGCTCCGCGGCTAATGAAAAACTGTTTTTT. Its protein product is CAGTGGSAANEKLFF.

This chain links TRBV7-9 with TRBJ2-7, with D perhaps matching TRBD1 (5 bases). V lost 5 bases, J lost 6 bases, and 26 bases lay in between. This CDR3 comprises 17 residues. CDR1 and CDR2 from the germline V gene are SEHNR and FQNEAQ (reference sequence). The CDR3 region is CASSPPLVGDISGEQYF. The CDR3 DNA sequence: TGTGCCAGCAGCCCCCCCTTGGTAGGGGATATATCGGGCGAGCAGTACTTC.

V and J are TRBV7-2 and TRBJ1-2, with 9 bases lining up with TRBD1. The CDR3 extends over 14 amino acids. Per the germline V gene, CDR1 is SGHTA and CDR2 is FQGNSA. With 5 bases clipped from V and 7 bases from J, the junction kept 8 bases outside the gene matches. The CDR3 spells CASSRDRDDSGYTF. CDR3 nucleotides: TGTGCCAGCAGCAGGGACAGGGATGATTCTGGCTACACCTTC.

The chain carries TRBV6-6 and TRBJ1-2; tentatively, D is TRBD1 (6 bases). V lost 7 bases and J 4 bases, leaving 13 bases between the germline ends. Germline V gene sequence: CDR1 MNHNY, CDR2 SVGAGI (reference sequence). CDR3 size: 13 residues. CDR3 amino acids: CASNGGSLYGYTF. CDR3 coding DNA: TGTGCCAGCAATGGGGGCAGCCTCTATGGCTACACCTTC.

This rearrangement joins TRBV3-1 (or the pseudogene TRBV3-2) to TRBJ2-7; D may be TRBD1 or TRBD2 (5 bases each). Germline lookup yields CDR1 LGHDT and CDR2 YNNKEL (reference sequence). The CDR3 totals 13 residues. V was shortened by 1 base and J by 3 bases, with 7 bases between the two germline ends. This chain's CDR3 is CASSQGGDYEQYF. Here the CDR3 DNA reads TGTGCCAGCAGCCAAGGAGGGGACTACGAGCAGTACTTC.

This clone came up a few times. This chain connects TRBV25-1 to TRBJ2-7; D is uncertain. The CDR3 length is 14 residues. Trimming stripped 3 bases from V and 5 bases from J, with 14 bases between. Germline V gene data show CDR1 as MGHDK and CDR2 as SYGVNS. The CDR3 region has the DNA TGTGCCAGCAGTGATCGCCTAGGAGCGAACGAGCAGTACTTC. Amino acids: CASSDRLGANEQYF.